The 14 T cell receptor beta chains listed next were all sequenced from one sample in a study of cytomegalovirus exposure and HLA in healthy donors. A multiplex PCR was run with 60 Vbeta primers and 13 Jbeta primers. Measured with immunoSEQ multiplex PCR; TCRdb has only the in-frame clones, and not every one. The sample shows about 150,000 clones, around 67% of them seen only once. Source material: PBMCs. These receptors all stem from a man between 18 and 29 years old in good health and CMV-seropositive.

J is TRBJ2-2 and V is TRBV28; D unclear. Trimming shortened V by 8 bases and J by 1 base, and 5 bases separated the two germline ends. CDR1 and CDR2 from the germline V gene are MDHEN and SYDVKM. CDR3 length: 12 residues. CDR3 DNA: TGTGCCAGCGGCTTGAACACCGGGGAGCTGTTTTTT. This translates into CASGLNTGELFF.

This sequence joins TRBV7-9 and TRBJ2-3, with TRBD2 as a possible D gene (6 bases). The CDR3 is 15 amino acids. Trimming took 4 bases from V and 0 from J, leaving 11 bases between them. Germline CDR1 reads SEHNR; CDR2 reads FQNEAQ (reference sequence). CDR3 in DNA: TGTGCCAGCAGCTCGACGGGACTCAGCACAGATACGCAGTATTTT. It translates to CASSSTGLSTDTQYF.

The J gene is TRBJ1-1, the V gene TRBV19, with D perhaps matching TRBD1 (5 bases). The CDR3 contains 15 residues. Trimming shortened V by 4 bases and J by 1 base, and 13 bases separated the two germline ends. In germline, CDR1 is LNHDA, CDR2 SQIVND (reference sequence). CDR3 bases: TGTGCCAGTAGTAACTCCGGTACAGGGAACACTGAAGCTTTCTTT. Protein: CASSNSGTGNTEAFF.

V and J are TRBV19 and TRBJ1-1, with D possibly being TRBD1 (5 bases). CDR1 is LNHDA, CDR2 SQIVND, per germline (reference sequence). Trimming removed 7 bases at V and 1 base at J, with 13 bases between. This CDR3 is 14 amino acids long. The CDR3 DNA sequence: TGTGCCAGTACTGGATGGGGCAAGAACACTGAAGCTTTCTTT. It specifies CASTGWGKNTEAFF.

The chain recombines TRBV19 with TRBJ2-7, with 7 bases identical to TRBD1. The germline V gene encodes CDR1 LNHDA and CDR2 SQIVND (reference sequence). The CDR3 is 13 residues long. V lost 6 bases to trimming and J lost 4 bases; unmatched junction nucleotides: 6. As DNA, the CDR3 is TGTGCCAGTAGCAAGGGACAGCTATACGAGCAGTACTTC. This codes for CASSKGQLYEQYF. Full variable domain (outside the CDR3, taken from reference TRBV19 and TRBJ2-7): DGGITQSPKYLFRKEGQNVTLSCEQNLNHDAMYWYRQDPGQGLRLIYYSQIVNDFQKGDIAEGYSVSREKKESFPLTVTSAQKNPTAFYLCASSKGQLYEQYFGPGTRLTVT.

The chain links TRBV11-2 to TRBJ1-2; 11 nucleotides agree with TRBD1. Looked up from germline, CDR1 is SGHAT and CDR2 is FQNNGV. This CDR3 contains 15 residues. Unmatched junction bases numbered 8, after V lost 4 bases and J lost 7 bases. CDR3 in amino acids: CASSSHTGTGGGYTF. CDR3 coding DNA: TGTGCCAGCAGCTCCCATACCGGGACAGGGGGTGGCTACACCTTC.

CDR3 region: CAISSTDTYEQYF. CDR3 DNA: TGTGCCATCAGTTCAACAGATACCTACGAGCAGTACTTC. This chain connects TRBV10-3 to TRBJ2-7; D unclear. The CDR3 length is 13 residues. With 5 bases removed from V and 2 bases from J, the gap between germline ends came to 10 bases. CDR1 ENHRY and CDR2 SYGVKD come from the germline V gene.

This chain uses TRBV11-2 with TRBJ1-6, with D possibly TRBD1 on 6 matching bases. V lost 4 bases, J lost 6 bases, and 10 bases lay in between. This CDR3 has 14 residues. Looked up from germline, CDR1 is SGHAT and CDR2 is FQNNGV. Written as DNA, the CDR3 is TGTGCCAGCAGCTCGGACAGTGTTAATTCACCCCTCCACTTT. Protein: CASSSDSVNSPLHF. The full variable domain, completed using reference TRBV11-2 and TRBJ1-6, is EAGVAQSPRYKIIEKRQSVAFWCNPISGHATLYWYQQILGQGPKLLIQFQNNGVVDDSQLPKDRFSAERLKGVDSTLKIQPAKLEDSAVYLCASSSDSVNSPLHFGNGTRLTVT.

This chain uses TRBV4-3 with TRBJ2-2; D not resolved. The CDR3 covers 12 residues. Trimming left V 5 bases short and J 7 bases short, with 8 bases between. Per germline, CDR1 LGHNA and CDR2 YSLEER. The chain's CDR3 is CASSSWLGELFF. The CDR3 DNA sequence: TGCGCCAGCAGCTCCTGGCTCGGGGAGCTGTTTTTT.

The chain is built from TRBV4-1 and TRBJ2-7; a possible D gene is TRBD2 (5 bases). The CDR3 totals 16 residues. Germline CDR1 reads MGHRA; CDR2 reads YSYEKL. V dropped 0 bases and J dropped 7 bases, with 19 bases sitting between them. The CDR3 loop is CASSQETGILTGEQYF. Here the CDR3 DNA reads TGCGCCAGCAGCCAAGAGACCGGGATCCTGACGGGAGAGCAGTACTTC.

The gene calls are TRBV19 and TRBJ1-5; TRBD1 is a possible D gene (6 bases). V was trimmed by 5 bases and J by 1 base, leaving 15 bases between them. The CDR3 loop spans 16 amino acids. The germline CDR1 and CDR2 sequences are LNHDA and SQIVND (reference sequence). The CDR3 loop is CASSLQGPASNQPQHF. The CDR3 DNA reads TGTGCCAGTAGTCTACAGGGACCTGCGAGCAATCAGCCCCAGCATTTT. The variable domain in full, with the rest retrieved from reference TRBV19 and TRBJ1-5, is DGGITQSPKYLFRKEGQNVTLSCEQNLNHDAMYWYRQDPGQGLRLIYYSQIVNDFQKGDIAEGYSVSREKKESFPLTVTSAQKNPTAFYLCASSLQGPASNQPQHFGDGTRLSIL.

J is TRBJ2-5 and V is TRBV21-1; TRBD1, the table's D call, lacks a check against the DNA. TRBV21-1 is marked as a pseudogene. This CDR3 spans 18 amino acids. This CDR3 reads CASSKVLTGAPVKETQYF. CDR3 nucleotide sequence: TGTGCCAGCAGCAAAGTTCTGACAGGGGCCCCCGTTAAAGAGACCCAGTACTTC.

The chain recombines TRBV5-1 with TRBJ1-6; D perhaps matches TRBD1 (6 bases). Germline CDR1 is SGHRS and CDR2 is YFSETQ. Trimming removed 0 bases from V and 0 bases from J, with 10 bases in between. This CDR3 is built from 17 residues. CDR3 in amino acids: CASSLETGSSYNSPLHF. Written as DNA, the CDR3 is TGCGCCAGCAGCTTGGAAACAGGGAGCTCCTATAATTCACCCCTCCACTTT.

V is TRBV5-1 and J is TRBJ1-6; tentative D call: TRBD1 (5 bases). CDR3 length equals 14 residues. In germline, CDR1 is SGHRS, CDR2 YFSETQ. V dropped 4 bases and J dropped 9 bases, with 14 bases sitting between them. CDR3 in amino acids: CASSPGAGSSPLHF. CDR3 bases: TGCGCCAGCAGCCCTGGGGCAGGTTCTTCACCCCTCCACTTT. The whole variable domain, remainder taken from reference TRBV5-1 and TRBJ1-6, is KAGVTQTPRYLIKTRGQQVTLSCSPISGHRSVSWYQQTPGQGLQFLFEYFSETQRNKGNFPGRFSGRQFSNSRSEMNVSTLELGDSALYLCASSPGAGSSPLHFGNGTRLTVT.